This T cell receptor beta chain was sequenced during a study of T cell repertoires in cytomegalovirus infection. The CDR3 length is 11 residues. Trimming removed 6 bases from V and 7 bases from J, with 6 bases in between. Germline V gene data show CDR1 as LNHNV and CDR2 as YYDKDF (reference sequence). As to this clonotype: The antigen is unknown.

Overall study findings and caveats: CMV carriers with the relevant HLA were identified by cumulative public TCR beta family frequency.

TCRdb reanalysed the reads using MiXCR and keeps one entry per CDR3 protein. Of around 630,000 distinct CDR3 sequences detected, 20% to 25% appear once; the ten largest clones hold less than 10%. The clonotype originates from a human donor in good health (CMV status not recorded). Some clones in this sample may be carry-over from other donors' samples. Sequenced input: CD8+ T cells from PBMCs. The chain combines TRBV15 with TRBJ2-2; D gene ambiguous. The DNA of the CDR3 is TGTGCCACCAGGGAAGGCGGGGAGCTGTTTTTT. Its protein is CATREGGELFF.